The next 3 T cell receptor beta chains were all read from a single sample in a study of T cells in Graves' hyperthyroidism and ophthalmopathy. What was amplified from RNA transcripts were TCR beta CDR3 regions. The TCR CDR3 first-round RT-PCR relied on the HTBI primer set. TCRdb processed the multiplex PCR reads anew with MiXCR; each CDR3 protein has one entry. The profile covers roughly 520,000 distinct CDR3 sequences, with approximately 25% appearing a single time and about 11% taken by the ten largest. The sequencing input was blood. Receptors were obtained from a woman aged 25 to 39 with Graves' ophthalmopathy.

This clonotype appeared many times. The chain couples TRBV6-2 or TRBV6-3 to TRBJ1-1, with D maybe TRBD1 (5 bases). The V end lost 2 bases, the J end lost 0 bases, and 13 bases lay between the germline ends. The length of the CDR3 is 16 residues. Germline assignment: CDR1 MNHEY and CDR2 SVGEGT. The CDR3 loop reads CASSYTAGRVNTEAFF. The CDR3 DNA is TGTGCCAGCAGTTACACAGCAGGGCGGGTGAACACTGAAGCTTTCTTT.

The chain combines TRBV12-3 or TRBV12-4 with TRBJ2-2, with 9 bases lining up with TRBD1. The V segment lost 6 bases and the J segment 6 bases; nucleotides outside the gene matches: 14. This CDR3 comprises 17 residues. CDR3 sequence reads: CASSIQGAEAGAGELFF. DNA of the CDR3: TGTGCCAGCAGCATACAGGGGGCGGAGGCGGGGGCCGGGGAGCTGTTTTTT.

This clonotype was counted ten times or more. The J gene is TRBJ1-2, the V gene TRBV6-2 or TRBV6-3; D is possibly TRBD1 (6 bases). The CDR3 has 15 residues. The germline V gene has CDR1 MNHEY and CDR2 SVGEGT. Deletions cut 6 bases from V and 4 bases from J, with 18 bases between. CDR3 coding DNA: TGTGCCAGCAGCTACCTGTACGGACAGCTCTATGGCTACACCTTC. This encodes CASSYLYGQLYGYTF.